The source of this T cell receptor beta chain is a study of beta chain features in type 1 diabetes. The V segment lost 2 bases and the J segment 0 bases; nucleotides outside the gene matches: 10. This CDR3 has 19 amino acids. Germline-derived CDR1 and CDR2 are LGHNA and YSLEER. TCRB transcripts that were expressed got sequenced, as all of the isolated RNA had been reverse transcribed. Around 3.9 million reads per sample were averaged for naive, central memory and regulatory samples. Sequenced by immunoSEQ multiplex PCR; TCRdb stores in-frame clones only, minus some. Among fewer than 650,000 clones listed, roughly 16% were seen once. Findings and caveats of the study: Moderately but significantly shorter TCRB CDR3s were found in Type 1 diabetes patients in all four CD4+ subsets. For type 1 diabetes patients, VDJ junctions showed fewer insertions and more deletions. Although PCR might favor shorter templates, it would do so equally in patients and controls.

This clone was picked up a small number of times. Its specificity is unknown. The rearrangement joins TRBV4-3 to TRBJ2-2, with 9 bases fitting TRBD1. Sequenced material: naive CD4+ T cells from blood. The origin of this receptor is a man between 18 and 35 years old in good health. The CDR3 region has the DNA TGCGCCAGCAGCCAACCCCGGGACAGGGTAACCTCGAACACCGGGGAGCTGTTTTTT. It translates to CASSQPRDRVTSNTGELFF.